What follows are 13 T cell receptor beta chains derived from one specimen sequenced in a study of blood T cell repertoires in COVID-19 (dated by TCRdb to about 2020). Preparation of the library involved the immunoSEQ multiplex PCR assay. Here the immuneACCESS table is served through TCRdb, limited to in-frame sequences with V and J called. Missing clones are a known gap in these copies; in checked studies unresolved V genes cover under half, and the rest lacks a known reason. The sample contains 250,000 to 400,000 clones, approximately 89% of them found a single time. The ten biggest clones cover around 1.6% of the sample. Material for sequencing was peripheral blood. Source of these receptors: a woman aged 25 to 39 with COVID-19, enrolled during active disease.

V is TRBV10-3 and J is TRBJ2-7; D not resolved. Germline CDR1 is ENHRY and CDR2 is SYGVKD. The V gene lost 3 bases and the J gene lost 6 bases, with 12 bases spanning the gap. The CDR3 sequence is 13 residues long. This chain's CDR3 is CAISDTDLPEQYV. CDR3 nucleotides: TGTGCCATCAGTGATACAGACCTTCCCGAGCAGTACGTC.

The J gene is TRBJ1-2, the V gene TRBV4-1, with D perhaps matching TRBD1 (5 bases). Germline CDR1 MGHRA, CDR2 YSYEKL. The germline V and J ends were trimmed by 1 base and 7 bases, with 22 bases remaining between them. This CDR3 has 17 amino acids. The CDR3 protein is CASSQVVTGQQFFGYTF. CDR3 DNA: TGCGCCAGCAGCCAAGTCGTCACAGGTCAACAATTTTTTGGCTACACCTTC.

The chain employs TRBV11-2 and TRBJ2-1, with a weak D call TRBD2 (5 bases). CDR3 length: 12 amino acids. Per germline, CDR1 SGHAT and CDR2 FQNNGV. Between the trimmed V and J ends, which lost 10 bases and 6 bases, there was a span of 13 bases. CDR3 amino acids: CATRGGLNEQFF. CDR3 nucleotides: TGTGCCACCCGAGGTGGACTCAATGAGCAGTTCTTC.

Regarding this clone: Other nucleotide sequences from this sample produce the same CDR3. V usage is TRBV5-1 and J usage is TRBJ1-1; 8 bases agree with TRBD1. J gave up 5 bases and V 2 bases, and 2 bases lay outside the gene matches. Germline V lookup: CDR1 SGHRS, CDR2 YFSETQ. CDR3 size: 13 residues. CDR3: CASSFTGGTEAFF. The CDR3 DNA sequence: TGCGCCAGCAGCTTTACAGGGGGGACTGAAGCTTTCTTT.

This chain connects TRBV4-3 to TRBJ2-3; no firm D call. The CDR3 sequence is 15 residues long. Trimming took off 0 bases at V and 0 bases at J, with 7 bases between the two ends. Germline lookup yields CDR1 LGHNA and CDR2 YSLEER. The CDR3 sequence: CASSQDSRSTDTQYF. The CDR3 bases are TGCGCCAGCAGCCAAGACTCGCGGAGCACAGATACGCAGTATTTT.

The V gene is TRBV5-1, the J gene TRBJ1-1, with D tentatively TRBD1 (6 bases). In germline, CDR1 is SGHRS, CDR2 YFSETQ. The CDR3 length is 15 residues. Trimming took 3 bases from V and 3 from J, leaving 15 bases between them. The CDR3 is CASSSYYEGDTEAFF. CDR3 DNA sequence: TGCGCCAGCAGCTCCTACTACGAGGGGGACACTGAAGCTTTCTTT.

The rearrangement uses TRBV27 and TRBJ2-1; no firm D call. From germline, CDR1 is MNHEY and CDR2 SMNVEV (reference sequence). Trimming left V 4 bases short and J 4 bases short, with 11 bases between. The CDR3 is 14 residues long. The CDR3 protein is CASSSSLTYNEQFF. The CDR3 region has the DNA TGTGCCAGCAGTTCGAGTCTCACTTACAATGAGCAGTTCTTC.

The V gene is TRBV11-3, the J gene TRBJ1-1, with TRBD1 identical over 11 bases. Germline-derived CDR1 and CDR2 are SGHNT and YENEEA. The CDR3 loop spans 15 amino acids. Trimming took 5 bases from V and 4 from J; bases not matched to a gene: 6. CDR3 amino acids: CASSRGGQGGTEAFF. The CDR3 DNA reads TGTGCCAGCAGCAGAGGGGGACAGGGGGGCACTGAAGCTTTCTTT.

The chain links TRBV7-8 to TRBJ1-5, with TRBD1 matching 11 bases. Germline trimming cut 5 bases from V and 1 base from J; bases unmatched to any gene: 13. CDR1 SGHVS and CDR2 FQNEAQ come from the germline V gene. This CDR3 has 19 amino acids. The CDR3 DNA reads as TGTGCCAGCAGCATGAACCGGGACAGGGGGGGTCTCAGCAATCAGCCCCAGCATTTT. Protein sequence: CASSMNRDRGGLSNQPQHF. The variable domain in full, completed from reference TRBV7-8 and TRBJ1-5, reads GAGVSQSPRYKVAKRGQDVALRCDPISGHVSLFWYQQALGQGPEFLTYFQNEAQLDKSGLPSDRFFAERPEGSVSTLKIQRTQQEDSAVYLCASSMNRDRGGLSNQPQHFGDGTRLSIL.

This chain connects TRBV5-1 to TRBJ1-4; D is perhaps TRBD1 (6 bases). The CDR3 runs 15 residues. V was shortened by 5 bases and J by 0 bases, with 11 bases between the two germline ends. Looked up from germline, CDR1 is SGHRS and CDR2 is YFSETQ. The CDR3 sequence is CASRGGAATNEKLFF. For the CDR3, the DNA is TGCGCCAGCAGGGGGGGGGCCGCAACTAATGAAAAACTGTTTTTT.

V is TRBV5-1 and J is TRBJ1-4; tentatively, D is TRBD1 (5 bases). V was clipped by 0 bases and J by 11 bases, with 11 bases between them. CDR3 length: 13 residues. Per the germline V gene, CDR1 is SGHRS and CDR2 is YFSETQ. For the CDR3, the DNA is TGCGCCAGCAGCTTGGAAGCTGGGGGGAAACTGTTTTTT. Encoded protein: CASSLEAGGKLFF.

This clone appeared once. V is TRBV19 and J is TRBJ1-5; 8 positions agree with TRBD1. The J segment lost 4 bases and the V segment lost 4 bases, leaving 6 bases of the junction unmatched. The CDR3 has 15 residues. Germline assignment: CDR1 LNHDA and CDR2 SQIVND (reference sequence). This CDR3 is CASSTGQGRNQPQHF. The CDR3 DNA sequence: TGTGCCAGTAGTACCGGACAGGGCCGAAATCAGCCCCAGCATTTT.

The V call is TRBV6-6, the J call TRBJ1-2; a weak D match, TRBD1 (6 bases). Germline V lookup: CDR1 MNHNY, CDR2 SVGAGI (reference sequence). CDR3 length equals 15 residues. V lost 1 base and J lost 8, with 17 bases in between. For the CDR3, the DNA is TGTGCCAGCAGTTACTACTCCGGGGACAAGGACGGCTACACCTTC. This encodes CASSYYSGDKDGYTF.